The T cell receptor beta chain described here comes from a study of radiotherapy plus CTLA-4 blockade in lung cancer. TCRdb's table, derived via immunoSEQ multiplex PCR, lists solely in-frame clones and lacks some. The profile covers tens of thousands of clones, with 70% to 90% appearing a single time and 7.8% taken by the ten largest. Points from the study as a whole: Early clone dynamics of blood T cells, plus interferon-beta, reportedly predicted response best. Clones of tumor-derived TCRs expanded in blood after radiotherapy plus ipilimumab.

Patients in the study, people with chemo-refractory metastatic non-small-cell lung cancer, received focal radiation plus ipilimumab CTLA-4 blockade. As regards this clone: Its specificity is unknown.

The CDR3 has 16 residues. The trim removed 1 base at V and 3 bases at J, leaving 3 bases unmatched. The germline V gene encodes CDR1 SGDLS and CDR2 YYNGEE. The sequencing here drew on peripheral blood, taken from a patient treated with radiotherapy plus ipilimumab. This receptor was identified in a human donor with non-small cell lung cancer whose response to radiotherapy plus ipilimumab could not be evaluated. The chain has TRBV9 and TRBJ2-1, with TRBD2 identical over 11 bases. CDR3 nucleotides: TGTGCCAGCAGCGTATTTAGCGGGGGGGGCTACAATGAGCAGTTCTTC. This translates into CASSVFSGGGYNEQFF.